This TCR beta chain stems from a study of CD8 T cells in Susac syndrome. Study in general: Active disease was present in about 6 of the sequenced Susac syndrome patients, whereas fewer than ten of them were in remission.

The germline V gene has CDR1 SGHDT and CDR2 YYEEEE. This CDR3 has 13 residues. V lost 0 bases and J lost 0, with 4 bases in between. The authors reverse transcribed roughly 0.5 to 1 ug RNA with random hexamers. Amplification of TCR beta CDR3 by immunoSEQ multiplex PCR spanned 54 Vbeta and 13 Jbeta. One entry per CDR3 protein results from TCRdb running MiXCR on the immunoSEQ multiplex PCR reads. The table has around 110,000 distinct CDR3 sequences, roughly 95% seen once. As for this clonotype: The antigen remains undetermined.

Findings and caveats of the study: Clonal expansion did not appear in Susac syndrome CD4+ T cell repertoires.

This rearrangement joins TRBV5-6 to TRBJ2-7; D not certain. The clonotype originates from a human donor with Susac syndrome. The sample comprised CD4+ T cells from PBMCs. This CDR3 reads CASSLDTSYEQYF. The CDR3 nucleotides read TGTGCCAGCAGCTTGGACACCTCCTACGAGCAGTACTTC.